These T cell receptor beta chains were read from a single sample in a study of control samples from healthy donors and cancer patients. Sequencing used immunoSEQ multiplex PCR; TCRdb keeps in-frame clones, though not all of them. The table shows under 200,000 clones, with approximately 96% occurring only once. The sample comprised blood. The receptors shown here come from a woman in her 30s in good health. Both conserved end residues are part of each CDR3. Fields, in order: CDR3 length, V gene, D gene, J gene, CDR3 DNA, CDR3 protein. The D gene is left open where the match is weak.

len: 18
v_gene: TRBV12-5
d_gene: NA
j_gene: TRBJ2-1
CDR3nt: TGTGCTAGTGGGCATCCAAACGCTAGCGTAGCCTCCTACAATGAGCAGTTCTTC
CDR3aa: CASGHPNASVASYNEQFF

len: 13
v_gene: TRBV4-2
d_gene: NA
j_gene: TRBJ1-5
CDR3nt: TGTGCCAGCAGCCAAGGAGTCGGTCAGCCCCAGCATTTT
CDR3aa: CASSQGVGQPQHF

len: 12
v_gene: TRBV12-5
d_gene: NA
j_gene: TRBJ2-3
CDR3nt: TGTGCTAGTGGGGAATCGTTTTCGGGGCAGTATTTT
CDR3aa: CASGESFSGQYF

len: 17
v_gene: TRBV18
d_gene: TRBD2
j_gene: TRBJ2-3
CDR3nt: TGTGCCAGCTCACCGAGGGCTAGCGGAAGCGCAGGGGATACGCAGTATTTT
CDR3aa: CASSPRASGSAGDTQYF

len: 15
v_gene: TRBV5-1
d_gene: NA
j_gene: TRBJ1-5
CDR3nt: TGCGCCAGCAGCTTGGAAGGCGACAGCAATCAGCCCCAGCATTTT
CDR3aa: CASSLEGDSNQPQHF

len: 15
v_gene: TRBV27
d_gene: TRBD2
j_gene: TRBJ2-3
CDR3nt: TGTGCCAGCATTGCAATCGGGGGGTCGACAGATACGCAGTATTTT
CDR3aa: CASIAIGGSTDTQYF

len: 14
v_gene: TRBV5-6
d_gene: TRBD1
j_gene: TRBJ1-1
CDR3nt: TGTGCCAGCAGCTTCGGGACAGTTAACACTGAAGCTTTCTTT
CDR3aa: CASSFGTVNTEAFF

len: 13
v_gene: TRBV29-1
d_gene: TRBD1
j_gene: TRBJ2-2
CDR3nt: TGCAGCGCTGGACAGGGTAACACCGGGGAGCTGTTTTTT
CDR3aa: CSAGQGNTGELFF

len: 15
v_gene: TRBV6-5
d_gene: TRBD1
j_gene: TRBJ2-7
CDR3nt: TGTGCCAGCAGTCCCATCGACAGGGGGTTCTACGAGCAGTACTTC
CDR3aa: CASSPIDRGFYEQYF

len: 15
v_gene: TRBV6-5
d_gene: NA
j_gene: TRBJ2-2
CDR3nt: TGTGCCACAGCAGGGGGGGACAAGAACACCGGGGAGCTGTTTTTT
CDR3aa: CATAGGDKNTGELFF

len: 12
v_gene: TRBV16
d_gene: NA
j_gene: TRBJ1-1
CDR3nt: TGTGCCAGCAGCCAATTTTACACTGAAGCTTTCTTT
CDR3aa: CASSQFYTEAFF

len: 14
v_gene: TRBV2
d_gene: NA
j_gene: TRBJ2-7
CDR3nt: TGTGCCAGCAGCAGCTCGACACCCCCCTACGAGCAGTACTTC
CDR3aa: CASSSSTPPYEQYF

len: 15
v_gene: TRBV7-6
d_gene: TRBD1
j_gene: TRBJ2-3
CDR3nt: TGTGCCAGCAGCTTAGGGGACAGAAGCACAGATACGCAGTATTTT
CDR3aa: CASSLGDRSTDTQYF

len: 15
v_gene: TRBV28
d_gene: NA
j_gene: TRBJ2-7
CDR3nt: TGTGCCAGCAGTTTAAAGCCAGATAGCTCCTACGAGCAGTACTTC
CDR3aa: CASSLKPDSSYEQYF

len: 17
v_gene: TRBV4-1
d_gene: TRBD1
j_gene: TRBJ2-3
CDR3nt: TGCGCCAGCAGCCAAGGACTCCGGACAGGGTCCACAGATACGCAGTATTTT
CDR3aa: CASSQGLRTGSTDTQYF

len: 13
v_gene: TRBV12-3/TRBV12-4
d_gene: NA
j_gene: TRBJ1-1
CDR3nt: TGTGCCAGCAGATTCGACAGGAACACTGAAGCTTTCTTT
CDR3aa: CASRFDRNTEAFF

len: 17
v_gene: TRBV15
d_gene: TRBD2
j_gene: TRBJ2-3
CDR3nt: TGTGCCACCAGCAGTCCCGGGACTAGCGGTAGCACAGATACGCAGTATTTT
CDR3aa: CATSSPGTSGSTDTQYF

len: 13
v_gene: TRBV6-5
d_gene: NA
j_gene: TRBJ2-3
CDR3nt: TGTGCCAGCAGGAGGACCGTCACAGATACGCAGTATTTT
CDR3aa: CASRRTVTDTQYF

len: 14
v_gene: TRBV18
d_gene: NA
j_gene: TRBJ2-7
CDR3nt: TGTGCCAGCTCGGAGCAGCAGGGAACCTACGAGCAGTACTTC
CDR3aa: CASSEQQGTYEQYF

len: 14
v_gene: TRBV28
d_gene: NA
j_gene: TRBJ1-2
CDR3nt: TGTGCCAGCAGCGAACCCGGGATTCTCTATGGCTACACCTTC
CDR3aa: CASSEPGILYGYTF

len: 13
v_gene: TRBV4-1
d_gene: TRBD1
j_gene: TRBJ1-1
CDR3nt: TGCGCCAGCAGCCAAGAGGGACAGGGCGAAGCTTTCTTT
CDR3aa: CASSQEGQGEAFF

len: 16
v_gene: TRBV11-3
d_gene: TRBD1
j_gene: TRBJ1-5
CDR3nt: TGTGCCAGCAGCTCCCGGGACAGGGGGGTGGATCAGCCCCAGCATTTT
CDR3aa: CASSSRDRGVDQPQHF